These 5 T cell receptor beta chains came from one sample sequenced in a study of read filtering for tumor transcriptome and immune sequencing. Molecular barcoded adaptors covering alpha/delta and beta/gamma chains were used on approximately 440 ng RNA. TCRdb called the reads again in MiXCR, with one record for every CDR3 protein. The table records tens of thousands of distinct CDR3 sequences, roughly a fifth of them present only once. The specimen sequenced was a population of CD138-negative cells sorted from bone marrow. The receptors stem from a donor aged 40 or over with multiple myeloma.

This clonotype was observed at least ten times. This chain uses TRBV5-8 with TRBJ2-3; D perhaps matches TRBD2 (5 bases). V was trimmed by 0 bases and J by 7 bases, leaving 6 bases between them. CDR1 is SGHTS, CDR2 YDEGEE, per germline. The CDR3 has 12 residues. This CDR3 reads CASSLASHTQYF. CDR3 DNA: TGTGCCAGCAGCTTGGCTAGCCATACGCAGTATTTT.

This clonotype showed up many times. The chain joins TRBV12-3 or TRBV12-4 to TRBJ1-5; 7 nucleotides agree with TRBD1. CDR3 length: 14 amino acids. The V and J ends lost 6 bases and 5 bases, in that order; junction bases with no gene match: 7. The CDR3 sequence is CASSWTGSDQPQHF. The CDR3 nucleotides read TGTGCCAGCAGCTGGACAGGAAGCGATCAGCCCCAGCATTTT.

This clonotype was counted many times. This sequence joins TRBV6-5 and TRBJ1-4; D is ambiguous. The germline V gene has CDR1 MNHEY and CDR2 SVGAGI. The CDR3 contains 14 residues. The V end was cut by 1 base, the J end by 8 bases, with 11 bases between. Here the CDR3 reads CASSYLGGREKLFF. The DNA of the CDR3 is TGTGCCAGCAGTTACTTAGGTGGTCGGGAAAAACTGTTTTTT.

This clonotype was observed at least ten times. The chain uses TRBV3-1 and TRBJ2-7, with 8 nucleotides matching TRBD1. The CDR3 sequence is 14 residues long. Germline assignment: CDR1 LGHDT and CDR2 YNNKEL (reference sequence). The V segment lost 4 bases and the J segment 3 bases; nucleotides outside the gene matches: 5. CDR3 bases: TGTGCCAGCAGCCCTAGACAGGGGAACTACGAGCAGTACTTC. It codes for CASSPRQGNYEQYF.

This clonotype has ten or more counts. J is TRBJ2-4 and V is TRBV3-1; D perhaps matches TRBD2 (5 bases). The germline gives CDR1 LGHDT, CDR2 YNNKEL (reference sequence). Between the trimmed V and J ends, which lost 3 bases and 0 bases, there was a span of 15 bases. CDR3 length equals 17 residues. This chain's CDR3 is CASSQAFSGIAKNIQYF. For the CDR3, the DNA is TGTGCCAGCAGCCAGGCCTTTTCGGGGATAGCCAAAAACATTCAGTACTTC.